What follows are 8 T cell receptor beta chains derived from one specimen sequenced in a study of T cell responses to AZD1222 COVID-19 vaccine. Produced via immunoSEQ multiplex PCR; TCRdb's table is partial and in-frame only. The sample consists of 100,000 to 150,000 clones, roughly 90% of them appearing once. The starting material was peripheral blood, obtained on day 0 of AZD1222 vaccination. These receptors all stem from an adult in good health.

In its sample, this clone was seen once. The V call is TRBV5-4, the J call TRBJ2-1; the D gene is possibly TRBD2 (6 bases). Germline loops: CDR1 SGHNT, CDR2 YYREEE (reference sequence). The CDR3 consists of 14 residues. The CDR3 reads CGLTVGGRLNEQFF. CDR3 bases: TGTGGCCTTACGGTCGGTGGGAGGCTCAATGAGCAGTTCTTC.

This clone has a handful of counts. The chain couples TRBV29-1 to TRBJ2-3; D unresolved. The CDR3 extends over 12 amino acids. V lost 3 bases and J lost 2, with 6 bases in between. Germline loops: CDR1 SQVTM, CDR2 ANQGSEA. Written as DNA, the CDR3 is TGCAGCGTTGAGGTGATCACAGATACGCAGTATTTT. Translation gives CSVEVITDTQYF.

This clone appeared a single time. This sequence joins TRBV9 and TRBJ2-5; a weak D match, TRBD1 (7 bases). Trimming pared 0 bases from V and 7 bases from J, leaving 16 bases between. Germline loops: CDR1 SGDLS, CDR2 YYNGEE. The CDR3 is made up of 15 amino acids. CDR3 bases: TGTGCCAGCAGCGTAGACGCAGGGGGGTACGGGACCCAGTACTTC. As protein: CASSVDAGGYGTQYF.

DNA for the CDR3: TGTGCCAGCACGAGGGCTACCGGGCGAGAGACCCAGTACTTC. The encoded protein is CASTRATGRETQYF. V and J are TRBV2 and TRBJ2-5, with D perhaps matching TRBD2 (5 bases). Trimming took 7 bases from V and 4 from J, leaving 16 bases between them. CDR1 is SNHLY, CDR2 FYNNEI, per germline. This CDR3 spans 14 amino acids.

The V gene is TRBV6-5, the J gene TRBJ1-1, with D perhaps TRBD1 (5 bases). V was clipped by 8 bases and J by 7 bases, with 17 bases between them. Germline V gives CDR1 MNHEY, CDR2 SVGAGI. The CDR3 contains 13 residues. The CDR3 protein is CASLPQGRGEAFF. The CDR3, as DNA: TGTGCCAGCCTACCCCAGGGTCGTGGTGAAGCTTTCTTT.

The CDR3 sequence: CASRDRGRSKNIQYF. CDR3 bases: TGTGCCAGTAGGGACAGGGGGAGGTCCAAAAACATTCAGTACTTC. This chain uses TRBV19 with TRBJ2-4; 10 nucleotides match TRBD1. The CDR3 loop spans 15 amino acids. CDR1 and CDR2 from the germline V gene are LNHDA and SQIVND (reference sequence). J gave up 2 bases and V 6 bases, and 4 bases lay outside the gene matches.

The gene calls are TRBV7-9 and TRBJ1-1; TRBD1 aligns across 7 bases. This CDR3 contains 15 residues. CDR1 is SEHNR and CDR2 is FQNEAQ in the germline V gene (reference sequence). Trimming at V came to 5 bases and at J to 3 bases, leaving 9 bases not matched to a gene. The DNA for the CDR3 is TGTGCCAGCAGCCTAACCTCAGGGGGGGACACTGAAGCTTTCTTT. Its translation: CASSLTSGGDTEAFF.

The chain links TRBV9 to TRBJ2-7, with 7 bases aligning to TRBD1. The CDR3 covers 14 residues. Germline values: CDR1 SGDLS, CDR2 YYNGEE. Trimming removed 0 bases from V and 5 bases from J; junction bases left unmatched: 5. Here the CDR3 reads CASSVGDRVHEQYF. CDR3 in DNA: TGTGCCAGCAGCGTAGGAGACAGGGTCCACGAGCAGTACTTC.